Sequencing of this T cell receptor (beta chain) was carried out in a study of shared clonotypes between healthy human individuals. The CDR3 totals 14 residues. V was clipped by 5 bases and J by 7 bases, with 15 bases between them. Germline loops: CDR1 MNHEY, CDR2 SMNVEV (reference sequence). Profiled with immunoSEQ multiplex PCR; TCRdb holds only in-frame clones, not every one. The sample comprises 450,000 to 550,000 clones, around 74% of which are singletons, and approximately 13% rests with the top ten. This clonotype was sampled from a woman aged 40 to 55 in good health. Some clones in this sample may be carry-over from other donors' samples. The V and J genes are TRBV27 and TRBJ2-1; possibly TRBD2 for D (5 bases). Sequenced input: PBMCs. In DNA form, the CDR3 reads TGTGCCAGCAGTGGAGGAGGCCCGGGGAATGAGCAGTTCTTC. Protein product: CASSGGGPGNEQFF.